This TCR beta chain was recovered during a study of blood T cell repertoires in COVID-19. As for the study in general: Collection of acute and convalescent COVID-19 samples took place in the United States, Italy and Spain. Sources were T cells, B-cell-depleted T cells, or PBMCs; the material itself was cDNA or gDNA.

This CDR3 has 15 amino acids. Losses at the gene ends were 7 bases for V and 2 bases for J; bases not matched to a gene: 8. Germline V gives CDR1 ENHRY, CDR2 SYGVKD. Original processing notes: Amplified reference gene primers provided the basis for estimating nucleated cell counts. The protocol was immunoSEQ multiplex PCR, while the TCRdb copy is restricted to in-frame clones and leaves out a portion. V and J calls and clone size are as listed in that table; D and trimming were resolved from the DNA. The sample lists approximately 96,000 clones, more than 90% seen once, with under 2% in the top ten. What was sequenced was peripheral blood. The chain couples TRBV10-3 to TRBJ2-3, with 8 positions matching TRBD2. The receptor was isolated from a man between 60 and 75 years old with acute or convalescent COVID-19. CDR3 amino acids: CAIKEASGYTDTQYF. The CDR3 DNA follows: TGTGCCATCAAAGAGGCTAGCGGGTACACAGATACGCAGTATTTT.